This TCR beta chain was captured by sequencing in a study of shared clonotypes between healthy human individuals. Findings and caveats of the study: Only blood was sampled; tissue repertoires likely differ.

A note on this clone: Its antigen is not identified.

The study drew its donors from healthy HIV-negative adults without recent acute infections or vaccinations. Germline CDR1 is SGHVS and CDR2 is FNYEAQ. This CDR3 spans 16 amino acids. Losses at the gene ends were 0 bases for V and 4 bases for J; bases not matched to a gene: 9. TCRdb's table, derived via immunoSEQ multiplex PCR, lists solely in-frame clones and lacks some. This table holds about 520,000 clones, more than 75% found once. The source is a woman in her 40s in good health. Some clones in this sample may be carry-over from other donors' samples. The sample comprised PBMCs. The chain is built from TRBV7-6 and TRBJ2-7; 7 nucleotides match TRBD2. The CDR3 protein is CASSLAFGGGRYEQYF. The DNA for the CDR3 is TGTGCCAGCAGCTTAGCGTTTGGGGGAGGGCGTTACGAGCAGTACTTC. Complete variable domain (other parts from reference TRBV7-6 and TRBJ2-7): GAGVSQSPRYKVTKRGQDVALRCDPISGHVSLYWYRQALGQGPEFLTYFNYEAQQDKSGLPNDRFSAERPEGSISTLTIQRTEQRDSAMYRCASSLAFGGGRYEQYFGPGTRLTVT.